This TCR beta chain was identified in a study of blood T cell repertoires in COVID-19. Study background: Samples taken during acute and convalescent COVID-19 were collected in the United States, Italy and Spain. PBMCs, B-cell-depleted T cells, or T cells provided the cDNA or gDNA that made up the material.

Original data processing: Estimates of nucleated cell counts were drawn from the amplification of reference gene primers. Assay used: immunoSEQ multiplex PCR; TCRdb lists only in-frame clones, some missing. Clone size and V and J calls were adopted from that table, with D and trimming inferred from the DNA. This table has fewer than 350,000 clones, about 91% appearing once. Seattle participants joined during active infection and were tracked over time. In germline, CDR1 is SGHTA, CDR2 FQGNSA. This CDR3 is 17 amino acids long. J gave up 6 bases and V 0 bases, and 9 bases lay outside the gene matches. This TCR derives from a man aged 25 to 40 with COVID-19, enrolled during active disease. The V and J genes are TRBV7-2 and TRBJ2-3; 10 bases align to TRBD2. The sample consisted of peripheral blood. CDR3 in amino acids: CASSLARTSGVLDTQYF. The CDR3 DNA follows: TGTGCCAGCAGCTTAGCGCGAACTAGCGGGGTACTGGATACGCAGTATTTT.